One TCR beta chain is described in this entry. The data are from a study of blood T cell repertoires in COVID-19. TCRdb's table, derived via immunoSEQ multiplex PCR, lists solely in-frame clones and lacks some. The sample records more than 300,000 clones, 90% being singletons. V lost 6 bases and J 4 bases, leaving 12 bases between the germline ends. Germline CDR1 reads MNHEY; CDR2 reads SVGEGT. The CDR3 spans 13 residues. Sequenced: peripheral blood. This chain links TRBV6-2 or TRBV6-3 with TRBJ1-2, with D perhaps matching TRBD1 (6 bases). This receptor was taken from a woman in her 40s with COVID-19, enrolled during active disease. The CDR3 protein is CASSLGQLYGYTF. The CDR3, as DNA: TGTGCCAGCAGCCTAGGACAGCTCTATGGCTACACCTTC.